This is a list of T cell receptor beta chains from one sample in a study of blood T cell repertoires in COVID-19. Sequencing was performed with immunoSEQ multiplex PCR; in TCRdb, only in-frame clones are kept and a portion is missing. Of some 85,000 clones listed, 70% to 80% are singletons. The source material was peripheral blood. The receptors shown here come from a human donor in a cohort sampled during active COVID-19. Both conserved end residues are part of each CDR3. Each record gives: D gene, J gene, V gene, clone size, CDR3 DNA, CDR3 protein. A D gene is named only where the DNA matches it firmly. The size field is filled for only some rows; it gives once, few, many or a size class.

D gene: NA; J gene: TRBJ1-6; V gene: TRBV6-5; clone size: NA; CDR3 DNA: TGTGCCAGCCGCGGGCCCCCGGGGTCACCCCTCCACTTT; CDR3 protein: CASRGPPGSPLHF
D gene: NA; J gene: TRBJ1-6; V gene: TRBV18; clone size: NA; CDR3 DNA: TGTGCCAGCTCCAACGGGGAATCACCCCTCCACTTT; CDR3 protein: CASSNGESPLHF
D gene: NA; J gene: TRBJ2-7; V gene: TRBV5-4; clone size: NA; CDR3 DNA: TGTGCCAGCAGCTTGGGGGGGACACACTACGAGCAGTACTTC; CDR3 protein: CASSLGGTHYEQYF
D gene: TRBD1; J gene: TRBJ1-1; V gene: TRBV7-2; clone size: NA; CDR3 DNA: TGTGCCAGCAGTGCCGGGACAGGGTTTGCATCGGAAGCTTTCTTT; CDR3 protein: CASSAGTGFASEAFF
D gene: TRBD1; J gene: TRBJ2-5; V gene: TRBV4-1; clone size: NA; CDR3 DNA: TGCGCCAGCAGCCAAGGAGGGGGACAGGGCAGGGGGACCCAGTACTTC; CDR3 protein: CASSQGGGQGRGTQYF
D gene: TRBD2; J gene: TRBJ2-7; V gene: TRBV2; clone size: NA; CDR3 DNA: TGTGCCAGCAGTGAGACTAGCCCTGGTCCCGAGCAGTACTTC; CDR3 protein: CASSETSPGPEQYF
D gene: NA; J gene: TRBJ1-4; V gene: TRBV5-1; clone size: NA; CDR3 DNA: TGCGCCAGCAGCCAGGGCGTTGATGAAAAACTGTTTTTT; CDR3 protein: CASSQGVDEKLFF
D gene: NA; J gene: TRBJ1-5; V gene: TRBV24-1; clone size: few; CDR3 DNA: TGTGCCACCAGTGATCCAGGGAGGGGAGAGCCCCAGCATTTT; CDR3 protein: CATSDPGRGEPQHF
D gene: NA; J gene: TRBJ2-1; V gene: TRBV7-2; clone size: NA; CDR3 DNA: TGTGCCAGCAGCTTATCCCTGTTGAGCTCCTACAATGAGCAGTTCTTC; CDR3 protein: CASSLSLLSSYNEQFF
D gene: NA; J gene: TRBJ2-5; V gene: TRBV7-3; clone size: NA; CDR3 DNA: TGTGCCAGCAGCCGGCGGGGAGGCGAGACCCAGTACTTC; CDR3 protein: CASSRRGGETQYF
D gene: TRBD2; J gene: TRBJ2-5; V gene: TRBV7-6; clone size: NA; CDR3 DNA: TGTGCCAGCCGCTTTTTAGGGAGGGCCAGGAAGACCCAGTACTTC; CDR3 protein: CASRFLGRARKTQYF
D gene: TRBD2; J gene: TRBJ2-1; V gene: TRBV28; clone size: NA; CDR3 DNA: TGTGCCAGCAGTTTATGGCTAGCGGGAGCCAATGAGCAGTTCTTC; CDR3 protein: CASSLWLAGANEQFF
D gene: NA; J gene: TRBJ1-6; V gene: TRBV18; clone size: NA; CDR3 DNA: TGTGCCAGCTCGCTAGTCCACCCGTCTAATTCACCCCTCCACTTT; CDR3 protein: CASSLVHPSNSPLHF
D gene: TRBD1; J gene: TRBJ2-7; V gene: TRBV7-8; clone size: NA; CDR3 DNA: TGTGCCAGCAGCTTAAACAGGGGGCGGGACGAGCAGTACTTC; CDR3 protein: CASSLNRGRDEQYF
D gene: NA; J gene: TRBJ2-6; V gene: TRBV7-9; clone size: NA; CDR3 DNA: TGTGCCAGCAGCGCCACTGCAGGCGGACTCTCTGGGGCCAACGTCCTGACTTTC; CDR3 protein: CASSATAGGLSGANVLTF
D gene: NA; J gene: TRBJ1-3; V gene: TRBV3-1/TRBV3-2; clone size: few; CDR3 DNA: TGTGCCAGCAGCCAGGGAACAGGGCTGGGTGGAAACACCATATATTTT; CDR3 protein: CASSQGTGLGGNTIYF
D gene: NA; J gene: TRBJ1-4; V gene: TRBV30; clone size: NA; CDR3 DNA: TGTGCCTGGAGTCAACATCCTAGTAATGAAAAACTGTTTTTT; CDR3 protein: CAWSQHPSNEKLFF
D gene: TRBD2; J gene: TRBJ2-2; V gene: TRBV7-2; clone size: few; CDR3 DNA: TGTGCCAGCAGCAGCGGGAGGGCCGGGGAGCTGTTTTTT; CDR3 protein: CASSSGRAGELFF
D gene: TRBD2; J gene: TRBJ2-7; V gene: TRBV11-2; clone size: few; CDR3 DNA: TGTGCCAGCAGCCGACTGGGGGGGGAGCAGTACTTC; CDR3 protein: CASSRLGGEQYF
D gene: TRBD2; J gene: TRBJ2-1; V gene: TRBV28; clone size: once; CDR3 DNA: TGTGCCAGCAGGGGAAGTGGACTAGCGGACAATGAGCAGTTCTTC; CDR3 protein: CASRGSGLADNEQFF
D gene: TRBD1; J gene: TRBJ2-7; V gene: TRBV4-1; clone size: NA; CDR3 DNA: TGCGCCAGCAGCCAAGGACACAGGGGGCTCGAGCAGTACTTC; CDR3 protein: CASSQGHRGLEQYF
D gene: TRBD2; J gene: TRBJ2-2; V gene: TRBV7-8; clone size: NA; CDR3 DNA: TGTGCCAGCAGCGCAGAAGGACTAGCGAACACCGGGGAGCTGTTTTTT; CDR3 protein: CASSAEGLANTGELFF
D gene: TRBD2; J gene: TRBJ2-5; V gene: TRBV7-9; clone size: NA; CDR3 DNA: TGTGCCAGCAGCTTAATGAGCGGGAGGCCCGGGGAGACCCAGTACTTC; CDR3 protein: CASSLMSGRPGETQYF
D gene: TRBD2; J gene: TRBJ2-1; V gene: TRBV29-1; clone size: NA; CDR3 DNA: TGCAGCGTTGGGCCTAGCGGGAGAGAGGAGCAGTTCTTC; CDR3 protein: CSVGPSGREEQFF
D gene: TRBD2; J gene: TRBJ2-3; V gene: TRBV28; clone size: NA; CDR3 DNA: TGTGCCAGCAGTTTAGTTAATAGCGGGAATGGGTATTTT; CDR3 protein: CASSLVNSGNGYF
D gene: TRBD1; J gene: TRBJ2-1; V gene: TRBV29-1; clone size: NA; CDR3 DNA: TGCAGCGTTTCGGACAGGGGTTATGAGCAGTTCTTC; CDR3 protein: CSVSDRGYEQFF
D gene: TRBD1; J gene: TRBJ2-5; V gene: TRBV24-1; clone size: NA; CDR3 DNA: TGTGCCACCAGTGATCTGGGGACAGCCCAAGAGACCCAGTACTTC; CDR3 protein: CATSDLGTAQETQYF
D gene: TRBD1; J gene: TRBJ2-6; V gene: TRBV28; clone size: once; CDR3 DNA: TGTGCCAGCAGTTTCAGGATCCCGACAGGGGGCCTTTCTGGGGCCAACGTCCTGACTTTC; CDR3 protein: CASSFRIPTGGLSGANVLTF
D gene: NA; J gene: TRBJ1-1; V gene: TRBV18; clone size: NA; CDR3 DNA: TGTGCCAGCTCACCTGGACAGAACACTGAAGCTTTCTTT; CDR3 protein: CASSPGQNTEAFF